The 12 T cell receptor beta chains below come from one sample, sequenced in a study of blood T cell repertoires in COVID-19. Method: immunoSEQ multiplex PCR; TCRdb's copy keeps in-frame clones and lacks some. The sample holds about 170,000 clones, 80% to 90% seen once. The sequencing sample was made of peripheral blood. The receptor set was obtained from a woman aged 80 or over with COVID-19, enrolled during active disease.

As to this clone: Within the sample, other DNA sequences also encode this same CDR3. The genes are TRBV5-1 and TRBJ2-1; 9 positions agree with TRBD2. Germline values: CDR1 SGHRS, CDR2 YFSETQ. Losses at the gene ends were 0 bases for V and 8 bases for J; bases not matched to a gene: 0. The CDR3 has 13 residues. The CDR3 DNA reads TGCGCCAGCAGCTTGGGACTAGCGGATGAGCAGTTCTTC. Protein sequence: CASSLGLADEQFF.

The rearrangement uses TRBV5-4 and TRBJ2-1; 7 nucleotides line up with TRBD2. The CDR3 totals 16 residues. Germline loops: CDR1 SGHNT, CDR2 YYREEE (reference sequence). Trimming took 4 bases from V and 2 from J; bases not matched to a gene: 9. DNA of the CDR3: TGTGCCAGCAGCCCCCTGGGGGGGGTGGCCTACAATGAGCAGTTCTTC. Translating gives CASSPLGGVAYNEQFF. Filled out from reference TRBV5-4 and TRBJ2-1, the complete variable domain reads ETGVTQSPTHLIKTRGQQVTLRCSSQSGHNTVSWYQQALGQGPQFIFQYYREEENGRGNFPPRFSGLQFPNYSSELNVNALELDDSALYLCASSPLGGVAYNEQFFGPGTRLTVL.

The chain recombines TRBV6-6 with TRBJ2-7; 7 positions agree with TRBD1. Trimming removed 0 bases from V and 0 bases from J; junction bases left unmatched: 5. CDR1 is MNHNY and CDR2 is SVGAGI in the germline V gene (reference sequence). The CDR3 length is 16 residues. CDR3: CASSYSTGHSSYEQYF. The CDR3 DNA is TGTGCCAGCAGTTACTCGACAGGGCACAGCTCCTACGAGCAGTACTTC.

The chain carries TRBV19 and TRBJ1-1; a possible D gene is TRBD1 (5 bases). Trimming removed 5 bases at V and 8 bases at J, with 15 bases between. Germline V CDR1 and CDR2: LNHDA, SQIVND (reference sequence). This CDR3 is 13 amino acids long. CDR3: CASSLKVGVEAFF. In DNA, the CDR3 is TGTGCCAGTAGTCTTAAGGTAGGGGTAGAAGCTTTCTTT.

This chain joins TRBV7-2 and TRBJ1-3; D perhaps matches TRBD1 (5 bases). V lost 11 bases and J lost 2, with 19 bases in between. The CDR3 has 15 residues. CDR1 is SGHTA, CDR2 FQGNSA, per germline. The CDR3 here is CAFRTGVPAGNTIYF. CDR3 sequence (DNA): TGTGCCTTCAGAACGGGGGTACCTGCTGGAAACACCATATATTTT.

Here the CDR3 reads CATSRTAGKQYF. The CDR3 DNA is TGTGCCACCTCGCGGACCGCGGGCAAGCAGTACTTC. The chain joins TRBV27 to TRBJ2-7, with a weak D call TRBD2 (5 bases). From germline, CDR1 is MNHEY and CDR2 SMNVEV (reference sequence). The ends were cut back, 10 bases at V and 8 bases at J, with 18 bases in the middle. The CDR3 runs 12 residues.

This chain uses TRBV12-3 or TRBV12-4 with TRBJ1-1; unclear D gene. The length of the CDR3 is 11 residues. V was pared by 6 bases and J by 3 bases, with 5 bases between. The CDR3 spells CASRRYTEAFF. The CDR3 DNA reads TGTGCCAGCAGGAGGTACACTGAAGCTTTCTTT.

The rearrangement uses TRBV28 and TRBJ2-1; D perhaps matches TRBD2 (6 bases). Looked up from germline, CDR1 is MDHEN and CDR2 is SYDVKM. This CDR3 has 14 residues. V was shortened by 4 bases and J by 8 bases, with 15 bases between the two germline ends. The CDR3 region is CASSSGGIIDEQFF. The DNA of the CDR3 is TGTGCCAGCAGTTCCGGGGGTATAATCGATGAGCAGTTCTTC. Together with reference TRBV28 and TRBJ2-1, the CDR3 gives the full variable domain: DVKVTQSSRYLVKRTGEKVFLECVQDMDHENMFWYRQDPGLGLRLIYFSYDVKMKEKGDIPEGYSVSREKKERFSLILESASTNQTSMYLCASSSGGIIDEQFFGPGTRLTVL.

V gene TRBV10-3 combines with J gene TRBJ2-1; 7 nucleotides line up with TRBD1. CDR1 and CDR2 from the germline V gene are ENHRY and SYGVKD. J lost 6 bases, V lost 4 bases, and 9 bases had no gene match. The CDR3 contains 15 residues. The CDR3 loop reads CAISGRGRLGNEQFF. DNA for the CDR3: TGTGCCATCAGTGGAAGGGGGCGATTGGGCAATGAGCAGTTCTTC.

The chain carries TRBV28 and TRBJ2-7; no definite D call. The V gene's germline CDR1 is MDHEN and CDR2 SYDVKM. This CDR3 has 15 amino acids. Trimming removed 8 bases at V and 1 base at J, with 18 bases between. The CDR3 loop reads CASLGQFESSYEQYF. In nucleotides, the CDR3 is TGTGCCAGCTTGGGCCAGTTCGAAAGTTCCTACGAGCAGTACTTC. Complete variable domain (other parts from reference TRBV28 and TRBJ2-7): DVKVTQSSRYLVKRTGEKVFLECVQDMDHENMFWYRQDPGLGLRLIYFSYDVKMKEKGDIPEGYSVSREKKERFSLILESASTNQTSMYLCASLGQFESSYEQYFGPGTRLTVT.

In this sample, this clone turned up once. V is TRBV2 and J is TRBJ2-5, with TRBD1 as a possible D gene (5 bases). The germline V and J ends were trimmed by 3 bases and 3 bases, with 11 bases remaining between them. Per germline, CDR1 SNHLY and CDR2 FYNNEI. The CDR3 is made up of 14 amino acids. The CDR3 sequence is CASSEWQGEETQYF. The CDR3 DNA sequence: TGTGCCAGCAGTGAGTGGCAGGGTGAAGAGACCCAGTACTTC.

The V gene is TRBV5-1, the J gene TRBJ1-3; D remains ambiguous. There are 16 residues in the CDR3. V was shortened by 0 bases and J by 4 bases, with 14 bases between the two germline ends. Germline CDR1 reads SGHRS; CDR2 reads YFSETQ. DNA of the CDR3: TGCGCCAGCAGCTTGGTCGGCTCCGCTAGGGGAAACACCATATATTTT. Its protein product is CASSLVGSARGNTIYF.